This is a list of T cell receptor beta chains from one sample in a study of regulatory dendritic cells for organ transplantation. Using immunoSEQ multiplex PCR, the repertoire was profiled, and TCRdb retains in-frame clones only, with some absent. The sample includes around 30,000 clones, roughly 84% of them seen just once. Sequencing input: naive CD8+ T cells from blood. The receptors shown here come from a human donor in good health. Both conserved end residues are part of each CDR3. Each record gives: J gene, CDR3 length, V gene, CDR3 protein.

j_call: TRBJ2-5
cdr3_length: 14
v_call: TRBV13
cdr3_aa: CASSSRDSQETQYF

j_call: TRBJ1-2
cdr3_length: 16
v_call: TRBV5-1
cdr3_aa: CASRLGEAGPNYGYTF

j_call: TRBJ2-3
cdr3_length: 17
v_call: TRBV25-1
cdr3_aa: CASRGTSGGSYTDTQYF

j_call: TRBJ1-2
cdr3_length: 14
v_call: TRBV7-9
cdr3_aa: CASSPDSTNYGYTF

j_call: TRBJ2-1
cdr3_length: 15
v_call: TRBV6-4
cdr3_aa: CASSDGGGPGNEQFF

j_call: TRBJ2-1
cdr3_length: 17
v_call: TRBV5-6
cdr3_aa: CASGLITRGRGPNEQFF

j_call: TRBJ2-7
cdr3_length: 14
v_call: TRBV2
cdr3_aa: CASSLQTVVYEQYF

j_call: TRBJ2-1
cdr3_length: 10
v_call: TRBV2
cdr3_aa: CATQYNEQFF

j_call: TRBJ1-1
cdr3_length: 21
v_call: TRBV21-1
cdr3_aa: CASSKYRTDRVGAGCPEKAFF

j_call: TRBJ2-7
cdr3_length: 14
v_call: TRBV7-9
cdr3_aa: CASSLAGALHEQYF

j_call: TRBJ2-7
cdr3_length: 15
v_call: TRBV4-1
cdr3_aa: CASSQGGQGRYEQYF

j_call: TRBJ2-7
cdr3_length: 14
v_call: TRBV2
cdr3_aa: CASSRSGGAYEQYF

j_call: TRBJ2-1
cdr3_length: 11
v_call: TRBV6-5
cdr3_aa: CASSTGHEQFF

j_call: TRBJ2-2
cdr3_length: 17
v_call: TRBV7-6
cdr3_aa: CASSLAPSGRNTGELFF

j_call: TRBJ1-6
cdr3_length: 14
v_call: TRBV15
cdr3_aa: CATESTGENSPLHF